This entry concerns a single T cell receptor beta chain. Its antigen remains undetermined. The input lacks base qualities; no much larger clone sits a single base away. RNA was extracted using the RNeasy kit, and about 0.45 to 1 microgram was reverse transcribed with random hexamers. The immunoSEQ multiplex PCR assay, covering 54 Vbeta and 13 Jbeta segments, was used to amplify TCR beta CDR3 regions. PCR amplification bias was corrected using a synthetic template baseline for primer optimization and computational correction. On the authors' methods: Only productive sequences were kept, with reads annotated to V, D and J genes according to IMGT and analyzed in immunoSEQ Analyzer. Clonality was calculated as one minus the Shannon entropy normalized by log2 of the number of productive unique sequences. Public and private clones were assessed among the 100 most prevalent clones of each patient and control. Clones were defined as Susac-specific when absent from the healthy and MS cohorts, from 1052 published viral clones and from other ImmuneACCESS disease sequences. TCRdb reworked the public reads: Q25 trimming with fastp, MiXCR clone assembly, productive beta chains retained. Identical CDR3 protein sequences are pooled into one entry, listed with their most common genes and DNA. The V and J calls reflect TCRdb's pipeline rather than the authors' work. This sample holds about 300,000 distinct CDR3 sequences; roughly nine tenths were observed only once. The ten top clones hold approximately 0.065% of the sample.

This entry belongs to a study of CD8 T cells in Susac syndrome (dated by TCRdb to the late 2010s). For the wider study: Repertoire sequencing was used to test whether CD8+ T cell activation and differentiation in Susac syndrome was antigen driven.

High-throughput TCR beta sequencing profiled peripheral blood CD8+ and CD4+ T cells from healthy donors, Susac syndrome patients and multiple sclerosis patients. The multiple sclerosis controls were treatment-naive patients who had stable or active relapsing-remitting disease and met the revised McDonald criteria. Bulk CD8+ and CD4+ T cells were purified magnetically by negative isolation, whereas CD8+ TEMRA cells were enriched by FACS. Blood was collected in EDTA tubes and processed within 24 hours, with PBMCs isolated through density gradient centrifugation. PBMCs intended for TCR sequencing were cryopreserved in liquid nitrogen and were subsequently thawed in a 37 degrees C water bath. The sorted or isolated CD4+, CD8+ and CD8+ TEMRA cells reached a purity of at least 90%. The paper as a whole reports these results and caveats: The study acknowledged that relatively few individuals were included in the TCR sequencing and HLA analysis.

Trimmed from V: 3 bases; trimmed from J: 5 bases; junction bases lacking a gene match: 1. Including cysteine and phenylalanine, the CDR3 has 12 amino acids. Just the 36-base CDR3 DNA is kept, in frame starting at base 1. CDR1 and CDR2, per the germline V gene, are SGHRS and YFSETQ. The receptor was isolated from a human donor with multiple sclerosis. The sample taken for sequencing was CD4+ T cells from PBMCs. The chain is assembled from TRBV5-1 and TRBJ2-7, and 8 junctional nucleotides match TRBD1. The CDR3 reads CASSWTGNEQYF. The DNA sequence follows: TGCGCCAGCAGCTGGACAGGGAACGAGCAGTACTTC.